A selection of T cell receptor beta chains follows, all from one sample in a study of cytomegalovirus exposure and HLA in healthy donors. Some clones are missing from TCRdb's copy, which holds only in-frame ones; the method was immunoSEQ multiplex PCR. Of about 110,000 clones in the sample, 15% are singletons; the top ten hold 1.5% to 2%. Specimen: PBMCs. The receptor source for this set is a woman younger than 35 in good health and CMV-seronegative. CDR3s include the opening cysteine and the closing phenylalanine or tryptophan. The D gene is left open where the match is weak. Clone size is stated in some rows and not others, as once, few, many or a class when expanded.

TRBV4-1	15	.	TRBD2	TRBJ2-7	TGCGCCAGCAGCCAAGGACGGGAGGGTCCCTACGAGCAGTACTTC	CASSQGREGPYEQYF
TRBV27	15	few	TRBD2	TRBJ2-7	TGTGCCAGCAGTCCCGGACTAGCGGGGACCTACGAGCAGTACTTC	CASSPGLAGTYEQYF
TRBV28	18	.	TRBD2	TRBJ2-3	TGTGCCAGCAGTTCGACAAGACTAGCGGGGGACCTCACAGATACGCAGTATTTT	CASSSTRLAGDLTDTQYF
TRBV4-1	16	.	.	TRBJ2-2	TGCGCCAGCAGCCAAGTGGGGGACTCAGGCACCGGGGAGCTGTTTTTT	CASSQVGDSGTGELFF
TRBV2	14	.	.	TRBJ2-2	TGTGCCAGCACAGGGGCAGAGAACACCGGGGAGCTGTTTTTT	CASTGAENTGELFF
TRBV15	14	few	.	TRBJ2-7	TGTGCCACCAGCAGAGATTTAGTTACCTACGAGCAGTACTTC	CATSRDLVTYEQYF
TRBV14	12	.	.	TRBJ2-3	TGTGCCAGCAGCCAAGTCGACAGCACGCAGTATTTT	CASSQVDSTQYF
TRBV2	14	.	.	TRBJ1-4	TGTGCCAGCAGTGAATTAGGGGGTAGAGAAAAACTGTTTTTT	CASSELGGREKLFF
TRBV7-9	15	few	.	TRBJ2-4	TGTGCCAGCAGCGCCATGCGGGGAACCAAAAACATTCAGTACTTC	CASSAMRGTKNIQYF
TRBV28	15	.	TRBD1	TRBJ1-4	TGTGCCAGCAGTTCCCGACAGGGGGCGGATGAAAAACTGTTTTTT	CASSSRQGADEKLFF
TRBV5-1	15	few	.	TRBJ2-3	TGCGCCAGCAGCTTGGTGCGGGAAATTACAGATACGCAGTATTTT	CASSLVREITDTQYF
TRBV5-6	13	.	.	TRBJ1-2	TGTGCCAGCAGCTTACAGGGTCTCTATGGCTACACCTTC	CASSLQGLYGYTF
TRBV2	12	.	TRBD1	TRBJ1-5	TGTGCCACAGGGACAGACAATCAGCCCCAGCATTTT	CATGTDNQPQHF
TRBV15	14	.	.	TRBJ1-4	TGTGCCACCAGCTCCCTTGCAACTAATGAAAAACTGTTTTTT	CATSSLATNEKLFF
TRBV2	14	.	.	TRBJ1-5	TGTGCCAGCAGTGAAGAAGCGGGGAATCAGCCCCAGCATTTT	CASSEEAGNQPQHF
TRBV19	17	few	.	TRBJ1-4	TGTGCCAGTAGTATCCCGGGACATCCTGCAACTAATGAAAAACTGTTTTTT	CASSIPGHPATNEKLFF
TRBV5-4	17	few	TRBD2	TRBJ2-5	TGTGCCAGCAGCCCACCCCGGGTTAGCGGGGGGGCTAAGACCCAGTACTTC	CASSPPRVSGGAKTQYF
TRBV7-2	13	few	.	TRBJ2-7	TGTGCCAGCAGCTTATTTGGAGCGTACGAGCAGTACTTC	CASSLFGAYEQYF
TRBV6-1	13	few	.	TRBJ2-7	TGTGCCAGCAGTGAGAGTCCGGGATACGAGCAGTACTTC	CASSESPGYEQYF
TRBV20-1	11	.	.	TRBJ1-1	TGCAGTTACCTCCGGGACATCGAAGCTTTCTTT	CSYLRDIEAFF
TRBV10-3	14	.	TRBD2	TRBJ2-1	TGTGCCATCAAAGGGCGGGGGGCCCACAATGAGCAGTTCTTC	CAIKGRGAHNEQFF
TRBV30	10	.	TRBD1	TRBJ2-7	TGTGCCTGGCAGGACAGGGAGCAGTACTTC	CAWQDREQYF
TRBV7-6	14	.	TRBD1	TRBJ2-7	TGTGCCAGCAGCCTACAGGGGGCATCGTACGAGCAGTACTTC	CASSLQGASYEQYF
TRBV5-4	13	.	.	TRBJ1-2	TGTGCCAGCAGCTTGGGGGAGGGGCGAGGCTACACCTTC	CASSLGEGRGYTF
TRBV5-1	15	few	.	TRBJ1-2	TGCGCCAGCAGCTTCCGGGACATAAAGCTCTATGGCTACACCTTC	CASSFRDIKLYGYTF
TRBV7-2	13	.	TRBD1	TRBJ1-3	TGTGCCAGCGGACAGGGGGCAGGAAACACCATATATTTT	CASGQGAGNTIYF
TRBV28	14	few	TRBD2	TRBJ2-3	TGTGCCAGCAGTTTTTCTAGCGGGATCGATACGCAGTATTTT	CASSFSSGIDTQYF
TRBV10-3	14	.	.	TRBJ1-3	TGTGCCATCAGTTATGCCGGGAGTGGAAACACCATATATTTT	CAISYAGSGNTIYF
TRBV10-3	15	.	TRBD1	TRBJ2-2	TGTGCCATCAGGGAGGGACAGGGTGGCCCCGGGGAGCTGTTTTTT	CAIREGQGGPGELFF
TRBV29-1	13	.	TRBD1	TRBJ2-3	TGCAGCGGCTGGACAGGAGCCACAGATACGCAGTATTTT	CSGWTGATDTQYF
TRBV7-9	15	few	TRBD1	TRBJ2-5	TGTGCCAGCAGCTTCCACCGACAGGGGAGGGAGACCCAGTACTTC	CASSFHRQGRETQYF
TRBV28	15	few	TRBD2	TRBJ2-7	TGTGCCAGCAGTTCCTCTAGCGGGAGACGGTACGAGCAGTACTTC	CASSSSSGRRYEQYF
TRBV6-5	14	medium-sized	.	TRBJ1-1	TGTGCCAGCAGTTACTCGAACCAGTACACTGAAGCTTTCTTT	CASSYSNQYTEAFF
TRBV19	17	.	.	TRBJ2-2	TGTGCCAGTAGTATTATCCTTGTCGGGAGAGACACCGGGGAGCTGTTTTTT	CASSIILVGRDTGELFF
TRBV2	14	.	.	TRBJ1-5	TGTGCCAGCCGGGAGGGCCCTAGCAATCAGCCCCAGCATTTT	CASREGPSNQPQHF
TRBV2	13	.	.	TRBJ2-1	TGTGCCAGCAGAAGGGAGGTATCTAGTGAGCAGTTCTTC	CASRREVSSEQFF